This T cell receptor beta chain was sequenced for a study of human T cells and chemical hapten exposure. Across the whole study: On approximately 2 cm by approximately 2 cm of upper inner arm skin, sensitization was performed with 2% DPC. TCR yields per sample varied mostly from small pooled library volume differences. General observations from the study: Sensitizing to DPC left TCRs with a frequency above 1 in 1000 unaltered. Positive correlation was observed between PT1 expanded TCR counts and patch test score.

TCRdb called the RACE reads again in MiXCR, with one record for every CDR3 protein. The sample lists about 120,000 distinct CDR3 sequences, approximately 13% occurring once. V dropped 7 bases and J dropped 4; count of bases not matched to a gene: 12. The CDR3 contains 16 residues. Germline CDR1 reads MDHEN; CDR2 reads SYDVKM. Time point reported: pre-sensitization, week 0. Treatment specified: therapeutic diphenylcyclopropenone sensitization with weekly scalp DPC. To note about this clonotype: Its specificity is not known.

Sequencing was performed on whole blood, taken in connection with sensitization to the hapten diphenylcyclopropenone (DPC). This clonotype was sampled from a woman aged 18 to 35 with alopecia areata. Some clones in this sample may be carry-over from other donors' samples. The chain employs TRBV28 and TRBJ1-4; 7 bases fit TRBD1. The CDR3 sequence is CASTSGAGGYNEKLFF. The CDR3 DNA reads as TGTGCCAGCACCTCCGGGGCAGGGGGGTATAATGAAAAACTGTTTTTT.